These 25 T cell receptor beta chains came from one sample sequenced in a study of blood T cell repertoires in COVID-19. Libraries were prepared by immunoSEQ multiplex PCR; TCRdb keeps only in-frame clonotypes and omits some of them. This sample has 270,000 or so clones, with about nine tenths found just once. Sequences were obtained from PBMCs or T cells enriched from blood (not recorded which). The origin of the receptors is a woman younger than 45 with acute COVID-19.

V and J are TRBV11-2 and TRBJ2-4; 9 bases agree with TRBD1. The CDR3 contains 14 residues. Germline CDR1 reads SGHAT; CDR2 reads FQNNGV. Trimming cost V 5 bases and J 9 bases; bases outside gene matches: 8. The CDR3 region is CASSPPGTGLIQYF. As DNA, the CDR3 is TGTGCCAGCAGCCCCCCCGGGACAGGGCTCATTCAGTACTTC.

This clone has a handful of counts. This rearrangement joins TRBV30 to TRBJ2-7; TRBD1 matches at 8 bases. The CDR3 consists of 14 residues. Looked up from germline, CDR1 is GTSNPN and CDR2 is SVGIG (reference sequence). Trimming at V came to 0 bases and at J to 6 bases, leaving 7 bases not matched to a gene. The CDR3 region has the DNA TGTGCCTGGAGTGTTCCTTGGACAGGGCCCGAGCAGTACTTC. This translates into CAWSVPWTGPEQYF.

The J gene is TRBJ2-1, the V gene TRBV6-4; D call uncertain. The ends were cut back, 5 bases at V and 10 bases at J, with 15 bases in the middle. This CDR3 is 13 amino acids long. CDR1 and CDR2 (germline): MRHNA, SNTAGT. As DNA, the CDR3 is TGTGCCAGCAGTTTGTTAGCCGGCGGCGAGCAGTTCTTC. Translating it yields CASSLLAGGEQFF.

This chain uses TRBV13 with TRBJ1-1; D is uncertain. The CDR3 covers 15 residues. Per germline, CDR1 PRHDT and CDR2 FYEKMQ (reference sequence). The V end lost 4 bases, the J end lost 0 bases, and 12 bases lay between the germline ends. CDR3 loop: CASSSYSPMNTEAFF. The CDR3, as DNA: TGTGCCAGCAGCTCGTACAGCCCCATGAACACTGAAGCTTTCTTT.

V usage is TRBV28 and J usage is TRBJ2-4; perhaps TRBD2 as D (6 bases). Germline loops: CDR1 MDHEN, CDR2 SYDVKM. The CDR3 covers 14 residues. V was clipped by 3 bases and J by 9 bases, with 15 bases between them. CDR3 coding DNA: TGTGCCAGCAGTTTTTCCACGACCGGGGGCATTCAGTACTTC. Its translation: CASSFSTTGGIQYF. Full variable domain (missing parts from reference TRBV28 and TRBJ2-4): DVKVTQSSRYLVKRTGEKVFLECVQDMDHENMFWYRQDPGLGLRLIYFSYDVKMKEKGDIPEGYSVSREKKERFSLILESASTNQTSMYLCASSFSTTGGIQYFGAGTRLSVL.

The genes are TRBV3-1 (or the pseudogene TRBV3-2) and TRBJ2-3; the match to TRBD1 covers 7 bases. Germline V lookup: CDR1 LGHDT, CDR2 YNNKEL (reference sequence). V shed 4 bases, J shed 2 bases, and the junction held 9 bases outside the gene matches. The CDR3 runs 16 residues. In DNA, the CDR3 is TGTGCCAGCAGCCGATGGACAGGCCAAGTCACAGATACGCAGTATTTT. Its protein is CASSRWTGQVTDTQYF.

This clone was seen only once. The chain couples TRBV2 to TRBJ1-5; 9 nucleotides line up with TRBD1. The CDR3 runs to 16 residues. The J segment lost 2 bases and the V segment lost 6 bases, leaving 8 bases of the junction unmatched. Germline V gene lookup returns CDR1 SNHLY and CDR2 FYNNEI. The CDR3 bases are TGTGCCAGCAGCCAGGGACAGGGTTACGGCAATCAGCCCCAGCATTTT. This sequence encodes CASSQGQGYGNQPQHF. The full variable domain, rest sourced from reference TRBV2 and TRBJ1-5, is EPEVTQTPSHQVTQMGQEVILRCVPISNHLYFYWYRQILGQKVEFLVSFYNNEISEKSEIFDDQFSVERPDGSNFTLKIRSTKLEDSAMYFCASSQGQGYGNQPQHFGDGTRLSIL.

This clone was seen once. The V gene is TRBV24-1, the J gene TRBJ2-1; D might be TRBD2 (6 bases). Trimming left V 3 bases short and J 8 bases short, with 19 bases between. Germline V gives CDR1 KGHDR, CDR2 SFDVKD. CDR3 size: 16 residues. CDR3 sequence reads: CATSDRTTRLFDEQFF. CDR3 bases: TGTGCCACCAGTGATCGGACTACTCGCCTTTTCGATGAGCAGTTCTTC.

This chain connects TRBV7-9 to TRBJ1-6; D not certain. The CDR3 sequence is 13 residues long. Germline V gene lookup returns CDR1 SEHNR and CDR2 FQNEAQ (reference sequence). Trimming pared 1 base from V and 10 bases from J, leaving 8 bases between. The CDR3 DNA follows: TGTGCCAGCAGCTTAGACAGAGCCTCACCCCTCCACTTT. It encodes CASSLDRASPLHF.

The rearrangement joins TRBV18 to TRBJ1-6, with a possible D match to TRBD1 (5 bases). The V end lost 0 bases, the J end lost 8 bases, and 5 bases lay between the germline ends. CDR3 length: 13 amino acids. Germline values: CDR1 KGHSH, CDR2 LQKENI. The CDR3 sequence is CASSPPGHSPLHF. Here the CDR3 DNA reads TGTGCCAGCTCACCACCGGGGCATTCACCCCTCCACTTT.

The J gene is TRBJ1-5, the V gene TRBV4-1; a weak D match, TRBD1 (5 bases). V lost 0 bases and J lost 6, with 9 bases in between. This CDR3 has 14 amino acids. Germline CDR1 is MGHRA and CDR2 is YSYEKL. DNA for the CDR3: TGCGCCAGCAGCCAAGATAGGAGGGGTCAGCCCCAGCATTTT. It is translated as CASSQDRRGQPQHF.

V usage is TRBV2 and J usage is TRBJ2-2; possible D gene TRBD2, 5 bases. The CDR3 is made up of 16 amino acids. Germline CDR1 is SNHLY and CDR2 is FYNNEI. V was cut by 3 bases and J by 0 bases, with 11 bases left in between. The CDR3 spells CASSDFGSANTGELFF. CDR3 DNA sequence: TGTGCCAGCAGTGATTTTGGGAGCGCGAACACCGGGGAGCTGTTTTTT.

V usage is TRBV27 and J usage is TRBJ2-1; D is unresolved. The CDR3 spans 11 residues. Between the trimmed V and J ends, which lost 5 bases and 4 bases, there was a span of 3 bases. The V gene's germline CDR1 is MNHEY and CDR2 SMNVEV (reference sequence). The CDR3 nucleotides are TGTGCCAGCAGTCAATACAATGAGCAGTTCTTC. Protein: CASSQYNEQFF.

The rearrangement joins TRBV30 to TRBJ1-2; the D is unclear. V was shortened by 0 bases and J by 8 bases, with 7 bases between the two germline ends. Per germline, CDR1 GTSNPN and CDR2 SVGIG (reference sequence). CDR3 size: 11 residues. CDR3: CAWSVPRGYTF. CDR3 DNA: TGTGCCTGGAGTGTACCGCGGGGCTACACCTTC.

This clone was observed once. The chain is built from TRBV4-2 and TRBJ1-5, with D unresolved. The V gene's germline CDR1 is LGHNA and CDR2 YNFKEQ. Trimming removed 0 bases at V and 0 bases at J, with 12 bases between. The CDR3 loop spans 17 amino acids. Here the CDR3 DNA reads TGTGCCAGCAGCCAAGATCACAGTCGTATTAGCAATCAGCCCCAGCATTTT. Translated, it gives CASSQDHSRISNQPQHF.

This clone was counted between two and nine times. This sequence joins TRBV9 and TRBJ1-6; 8 bases align to TRBD1. Germline lookup yields CDR1 SGDLS and CDR2 YYNGEE. The J segment lost 9 bases and the V segment lost 0 bases, leaving 2 bases of the junction unmatched. This CDR3 region has 14 residues. The CDR3 loop reads CASSVGQGASPLHF. As DNA, the CDR3 is TGTGCCAGCAGCGTAGGCCAGGGGGCTTCACCCCTCCACTTT. The whole variable domain, filled in from reference TRBV9 and TRBJ1-6, reads DSGVTQTPKHLITATGQRVTLRCSPRSGDLSVYWYQQSLDQGLQFLIQYYNGEERAKGNILERFSAQQFPDLHSELNLSSLELGDSALYFCASSVGQGASPLHFGNGTRLTVT.

The V gene is TRBV12-2, the J gene TRBJ2-7; the table's D call TRBD2 went unverified against the DNA. TRBV12-2 is shown as a pseudogene. The CDR3 is made up of 16 amino acids. Here the CDR3 reads CASRLWRESPDYEQYF. The CDR3 nucleotides are TGTGCAAGTCGCTTATGGCGGGAGAGCCCCGACTACGAGCAGTACTTC.

The chain recombines TRBV29-1 with TRBJ2-1, with D maybe TRBD2 (5 bases). There are 13 residues in the CDR3. Trimming left V 1 base short and J 7 bases short, with 11 bases between. Germline V CDR1 and CDR2: SQVTM, ANQGSEA. CDR3 loop: CSVEGKRPNEQFF. CDR3 in DNA: TGCAGCGTTGAAGGCAAGCGGCCTAATGAGCAGTTCTTC.

This chain connects TRBV19 to TRBJ2-1; the match to TRBD1 covers 8 bases. The V segment lost 7 bases and the J segment 3 bases; nucleotides outside the gene matches: 11. The CDR3 spans 16 residues. Per the germline V gene, CDR1 is LNHDA and CDR2 is SQIVND (reference sequence). The CDR3 region is CASTPQGRGLYNEQFF. DNA for the CDR3: TGTGCCAGTACACCCCAGGGCAGGGGGCTCTACAATGAGCAGTTCTTC.

The chain is built from TRBV12-5 and TRBJ2-2; 8 bases are shared with TRBD2. J was trimmed by 5 bases and V by 2 bases; bases with no gene match: 7. Per the germline V gene, CDR1 is LGHNT and CDR2 is FRNRAP. CDR3 length: 16 residues. As DNA, the CDR3 is TGTGCTAGTGGTTTGTTTAACCCTAGCGGGACCGGGGAGCTGTTTTTT. Translated: CASGLFNPSGTGELFF.

The chain carries TRBV30 and TRBJ1-4; possibly TRBD1 for D (5 bases). Trimming removed 0 bases at V and 8 bases at J, with 25 bases between. This CDR3 is built from 18 residues. CDR1 is GTSNPN, CDR2 SVGIG, per germline (reference sequence). In DNA form, the CDR3 reads TGTGCCTGGAGTGTACTCAACATCTGGGGGGGAAAGCACGAAAAACTGTTTTTT. Amino acid sequence: CAWSVLNIWGGKHEKLFF.

The chain is built from TRBV5-1 and TRBJ1-1; 7 nucleotides agree with TRBD1. This CDR3 spans 14 amino acids. The V and J ends lost 2 bases and 5 bases, in that order; junction bases with no gene match: 6. Germline CDR1 reads SGHRS; CDR2 reads YFSETQ. The CDR3 spells CASSFTGAGTEAFF. Written as DNA, the CDR3 is TGCGCCAGCAGCTTCACAGGGGCGGGTACTGAAGCTTTCTTT.

The rearrangement joins TRBV6-5 to TRBJ2-1; 9 positions agree with TRBD1. The CDR3 runs 15 residues. In germline, CDR1 is MNHEY, CDR2 SVGAGI. The V and J ends lost 0 bases and 15 bases, in that order; junction bases with no gene match: 12. CDR3 bases: TGTGCCAGCAGTTACTCGTTGCCGGGACAGGGTCTATCGTTCTTC. It encodes CASSYSLPGQGLSFF.

Only a few counts were recorded for this clone. The rearrangement links TRBV4-1 to TRBJ1-4; 7 nucleotides align to TRBD1. The CDR3 has 17 amino acids. CDR1 and CDR2 (germline): MGHRA, YSYEKL. Unmatched junction bases numbered 8, after V lost 2 bases and J lost 2 bases. The CDR3: CASSQPIRGPTNEKLFF. The CDR3 coding sequence is TGCGCCAGCAGCCAACCGATAAGGGGGCCGACTAATGAAAAACTGTTTTTT.

V gene TRBV18 combines with J gene TRBJ1-2, with 7 bases identical to TRBD1. The CDR3 totals 16 residues. Germline CDR1 reads KGHSH; CDR2 reads LQKENI. Trimming cost V 1 base and J 5 bases; bases outside gene matches: 10. The CDR3, as DNA: TGTGCCAGCTCACCACTCGAGGGACAGCGTTTTTATGGCTACACCTTC. Translating it yields CASSPLEGQRFYGYTF. The entire variable domain, with the rest obtained from reference TRBV18 and TRBJ1-2, is as follows: NAGVMQNPRHLVRRRGQEARLRCSPMKGHSHVYWYRQLPEEGLKFMVYLQKENIIDESGMPKERFSAEFPKEGPSILRIQQVVRGDSAAYFCASSPLEGQRFYGYTFGSGTRLTVV.